This T cell receptor beta chain was identified in a study of T cell changes during pregnancy in multiple sclerosis. Sequencing was performed with immunoSEQ multiplex PCR; in TCRdb, only in-frame clones are kept and a portion is missing. The table shows 50,000 or so clones, with 92% occurring only once. The specimen comprised CD4+ T cells from peripheral blood mononuclear cells, sampled after pregnancy. The origin of this receptor is a female donor with multiple sclerosis, enrolled in a pregnancy study.

CDR3 amino acids: CATSRDTTGGNYGYTF. In DNA, the CDR3 is TGTGCCACCAGCAGAGACACGACAGGGGGAAACTATGGCTACACCTTC. This rearrangement joins TRBV15 to TRBJ1-2, with 9 nucleotides matching TRBD1. CDR1 LNHNV and CDR2 YYDKDF come from the germline V gene (reference sequence). The CDR3 consists of 16 residues. Trimming took 0 bases from V and 2 from J; bases not matched to a gene: 4.